One sample yielded the 17 T cell receptor beta chains listed below, sequenced in a study of blood T cell repertoires in COVID-19. Using immunoSEQ multiplex PCR, the repertoire was profiled, and TCRdb retains in-frame clones only, with some absent. Here the sample spans around 290,000 clones, around 90% being singletons. What was sequenced was PBMCs or T cells enriched from blood (not recorded which). The receptors shown here come from a woman aged 60-70 years in a cohort exposed to, infected with or recovered from COVID-19 (not recorded which).

In regard to this clone: The germline gene is not matched at one end of the junction; a read error may be the cause. The chain couples TRBV28 to TRBJ1-2, with 8 bases that match TRBD1. Germline CDR1 and CDR2: MDHEN and SYDVKM. The CDR3 contains 15 residues. Written as DNA, the CDR3 is TGTGCCAGCAGTTTTTCCCAGACAGGGGACTACGGCTACACCTTC. As protein: CASSFSQTGDYGYTF.

This clone appeared many times. This specimen includes other DNA sequences encoding the same CDR3. The chain links TRBV2 to TRBJ1-5; perhaps TRBD1 as D (5 bases). Germline V gene sequence: CDR1 SNHLY, CDR2 FYNNEI. This CDR3 is built from 13 residues. Trimming removed 3 bases at V and 7 bases at J, with 10 bases between. The CDR3 DNA reads as TGTGCCAGCAGTGAGCAGGGTGGACAGCCCCAGCATTTT. This translates into CASSEQGGQPQHF.

The V and J genes are TRBV5-1 and TRBJ2-1; TRBD1 might be the D (6 bases). The CDR3 covers 15 residues. V shed 0 bases and J shed 7 bases, with 14 bases lying between them. In germline, CDR1 is SGHRS, CDR2 YFSETQ. The CDR3 DNA sequence: TGCGCCAGCAGCTTGGACTCCGGTCAGGGGAATGAGCAGTTCTTC. This translates into CASSLDSGQGNEQFF.

The chain carries TRBV2 and TRBJ1-1, with TRBD1 identical over 9 bases. The germline V gene has CDR1 SNHLY and CDR2 FYNNEI. J gave up 5 bases and V 7 bases, and 8 bases lay outside the gene matches. CDR3 length: 14 residues. CDR3 region: CASTQTGGWTEAFF. For the CDR3, the DNA is TGTGCCAGCACCCAGACAGGGGGATGGACTGAAGCTTTCTTT.

V is TRBV6-1 and J is TRBJ1-4; 8 bases are shared with TRBD1. CDR1 and CDR2 (germline): MNHNS, SASEGT. The CDR3 is 16 residues long. J was trimmed by 4 bases and V by 4 bases; bases with no gene match: 8. The CDR3 reads CASSARGLTYNEKLFF. The DNA of the CDR3 is TGTGCCAGCAGTGCCAGGGGGCTGACTTATAATGAAAAACTGTTTTTT.

The chain carries TRBV28 and TRBJ2-3; tentatively, D is TRBD1 (7 bases). Trimming left V 5 bases short and J 2 bases short, with 23 bases between. Germline CDR1 reads MDHEN; CDR2 reads SYDVKM. The CDR3 loop spans 18 amino acids. The CDR3 spells CASSHTPGRRGLTDTQYF. As DNA, the CDR3 is TGTGCCAGCAGTCATACCCCGGGACGGAGGGGGCTCACAGATACGCAGTATTTT.

The rearrangement uses TRBV5-1 and TRBJ1-1; D ambiguous. Looked up from germline, CDR1 is SGHRS and CDR2 is YFSETQ. The CDR3 extends over 13 amino acids. V shed 1 base and J shed 2 bases, with 6 bases lying between them. The DNA for the CDR3 is TGCGCCAGCAGCTTGTCTACCAACACTGAAGCTTTCTTT. Protein sequence: CASSLSTNTEAFF.

This clone showed up just a few times. The chain couples TRBV27 to TRBJ2-7; no clear D gene. CDR1 is MNHEY, CDR2 SMNVEV, per germline (reference sequence). The ends were cut back, 6 bases at V and 0 bases at J, with 9 bases in the middle. The CDR3 totals 13 residues. The CDR3 loop reads CASSPAASYEQYF. CDR3 DNA sequence: TGTGCCAGCAGCCCCGCGGCCTCCTACGAGCAGTACTTC.

The chain carries TRBV7-2 and TRBJ2-7; D possibly corresponds to TRBD2 (5 bases). Germline V gene data show CDR1 as SGHTA and CDR2 as FQGNSA. CDR3 size: 14 residues. Deletions cut 3 bases from V and 3 bases from J, with 12 bases between. The CDR3 DNA reads TGTGCCAGCAGCTTCGGGGAAGTTAGCTACGAGCAGTACTTC. This codes for CASSFGEVSYEQYF.

J is TRBJ2-6 and V is TRBV6-5; no reliable D call. This CDR3 contains 16 residues. Germline-derived CDR1 and CDR2 are MNHEY and SVGAGI. Trimming took off 2 bases at V and 1 base at J, with 9 bases between the two ends. In DNA, the CDR3 is TGTGCCAGCAGTTACCCCGGGTCTTCTGGGGCCAACGTCCTGACTTTC. Translation gives CASSYPGSSGANVLTF.

The chain uses TRBV5-6 and TRBJ1-2, with unresolved D. Trimming took 2 bases from V and 4 from J, leaving 12 bases between them. Germline V gene lookup returns CDR1 SGHDT and CDR2 YYEEEE. The CDR3 extends over 14 amino acids. The CDR3 spells CASSLTRYTYGYTF. The CDR3 region has the DNA TGTGCCAGCAGCTTAACGAGGTATACCTATGGCTACACCTTC.

The gene calls are TRBV5-1 and TRBJ2-4; TRBD2 aligns across 14 bases. The J segment lost 1 base and the V segment lost 4 bases, leaving 10 bases of the junction unmatched. The CDR3 extends over 19 amino acids. Germline CDR1 and CDR2: SGHRS and YFSETQ. The CDR3 is CASSGGLAGVLTAKNIQYF. In nucleotides, the CDR3 is TGCGCCAGCAGCGGGGGACTAGCGGGAGTTTTAACGGCCAAAAACATTCAGTACTTC.

The rearrangement joins TRBV18 to TRBJ1-5, with D tentatively TRBD1 (5 bases). There are 15 residues in the CDR3. CDR1 and CDR2 (germline): KGHSH, LQKENI. Between the trimmed V and J ends, which lost 3 bases and 0 bases, there was a span of 9 bases. CDR3 in amino acids: CASSPTGYSNQPQHF. As DNA, the CDR3 is TGTGCCAGCTCACCCACAGGTTATAGCAATCAGCCCCAGCATTTT.

This chain connects TRBV9 to TRBJ1-3, with D unresolved. V dropped 0 bases and J dropped 5 bases, with 18 bases sitting between them. The CDR3 consists of 17 residues. The germline CDR1 and CDR2 sequences are SGDLS and YYNGEE. The CDR3 loop reads CASSVGNARHTRNTIYF. CDR3 nucleotides: TGTGCCAGCAGCGTAGGGAATGCCCGACACACGCGAAACACCATATATTTT.

This rearrangement joins TRBV5-1 to TRBJ2-1; D possibly corresponds to TRBD2 (5 bases). Trimming took off 6 bases at V and 3 bases at J, with 13 bases between the two ends. The CDR3 runs 14 residues. Per the germline V gene, CDR1 is SGHRS and CDR2 is YFSETQ. The CDR3 loop is CASNVGDSYNEQFF. CDR3 nucleotides: TGCGCCAGCAATGTGGGAGATAGCTACAATGAGCAGTTCTTC.

The chain recombines TRBV12-3 or TRBV12-4 with TRBJ2-7; possible D gene TRBD2, 7 bases. V shed 5 bases and J shed 7 bases, with 12 bases lying between them. The CDR3 is made up of 12 amino acids. CDR3 amino acids: CASSGGGREQYF. The DNA for the CDR3 is TGTGCCAGCAGTGGGGGGGGGCGAGAGCAGTACTTC.

V usage is TRBV7-8 and J usage is TRBJ2-7; D ambiguous. The V gene's germline CDR1 is SGHVS and CDR2 FQNEAQ. Trimming pared 0 bases from V and 3 bases from J, leaving 6 bases between. There are 13 residues in the CDR3. CDR3 region: CASSLALSYEQYF. The CDR3 DNA follows: TGTGCCAGCAGCTTAGCGCTGAGCTACGAGCAGTACTTC.